The T cell receptor beta chain under discussion was sequenced for a study of shared clonotypes between healthy human individuals. The run depth of the assay was deep. Assay: immunoSEQ multiplex PCR; the TCRdb copy retains only in-frame clones and omits some. The repertoire consists of some 240,000 clones, with 60% to 70% occurring once and the leading ten covering over 8.5%. The germline gives CDR1 SNHLY, CDR2 FYNNEI. The CDR3 totals 13 residues. J lost 5 bases, V lost 4 bases, and 1 base had no gene match. The donors, all of them Caucasian adults, lived in Nashville, Tennessee. V and J are TRBV2 and TRBJ1-5; the match to TRBD1 covers 8 bases. What was sequenced was memory CD4+ T cells sorted from blood. The subset denotes: CD45RA-negative fraction. This TCR derives from a man younger than 40 in good health. The CDR3, as DNA: TGTGCCAGCAGTGGGACAGGGTATCAGCCCCAGCATTTT. This codes for CASSGTGYQPQHF.